This TCR beta chain is from a study of cytomegalovirus exposure and HLA in healthy donors. Study-level points and caveats: For TCR beta chains, V- and J-gene trimming was later linked to a missense DCLRE1C variant. Several of the most significant clusters were apparently associated with common viral pathogens in a later analysis.

The PCR used 60 Vbeta and 13 Jbeta primers. This table comes from immunoSEQ multiplex PCR, and its TCRdb copy is limited to in-frame clones, with some not included. This table holds about 82,000 clones, roughly 63% found once. This clone was picked up a small number of times. Its antigen is unknown. The CDR3 is made up of 14 amino acids. The germline CDR1 and CDR2 sequences are LNHNV and YYDKDF (reference sequence). V shed 8 bases and J 2 bases; nucleotides not matched to a gene: 8. The J gene is TRBJ2-7, the V gene TRBV15, with 8 bases fitting TRBD1. The receptor was isolated from a middle-aged woman in good health and CMV-seropositive. Sequencing used PBMCs. Here the CDR3 reads CATGIDRGAYEQYF. DNA for the CDR3: TGTGCCACCGGTATCGACAGGGGCGCCTACGAGCAGTACTTC.